What follows are 14 T cell receptor beta chains derived from one specimen sequenced in a study of T cell responses to AZD1222 COVID-19 vaccine. Data came from immunoSEQ multiplex PCR; TCRdb stores just in-frame clones and leaves some out. The table records 150,000 to 200,000 clones, about 93% of them present only once. The specimen comprised peripheral blood, sampled on day 0 of AZD1222 vaccination. Receptor source: an adult in good health.

Remarks on this clone: The sample carries other DNA sequences with the same CDR3. This rearrangement joins TRBV12-3 or TRBV12-4 to TRBJ1-2; no clear D. V dropped 1 base and J dropped 8 bases, with 5 bases sitting between them. This CDR3 contains 11 residues. This CDR3 reads CASSLGVGYTF. Written as DNA, the CDR3 is TGTGCCAGCAGTTTAGGTGTAGGCTACACCTTC.

The gene calls are TRBV15 and TRBJ2-1; possible D gene TRBD2, 6 bases. Germline V CDR1 and CDR2: LNHNV, YYDKDF (reference sequence). This CDR3 region has 15 residues. V lost 1 base and J lost 6, with 13 bases in between. CDR3 residues: CATSRARGAPNEQFF. The CDR3 nucleotides are TGTGCCACCAGCAGAGCGCGGGGAGCCCCCAATGAGCAGTTCTTC. Together with reference TRBV15 and TRBJ2-1, the CDR3 gives the full variable domain: DAMVIQNPRYQVTQFGKPVTLSCSQTLNHNVMYWYQQKSSQAPKLLFHYYDKDFNNEADTPDNFQSRRPNTSFCFLDIRSPGLGDTAMYLCATSRARGAPNEQFFGPGTRLTVL.

The CDR3 DNA sequence: TGTGCCAGCAGTTTAACAGAGATAACGCTGGGGGCTTTCTTT. Its protein product is CASSLTEITLGAFF. V usage is TRBV28 and J usage is TRBJ1-1; D is undetermined. CDR3 length: 14 amino acids. Deletions cut 2 bases from V and 11 bases from J, with 18 bases between. Germline V gives CDR1 MDHEN, CDR2 SYDVKM.

The chain is built from TRBV4-1 and TRBJ1-2; 11 bases are a match to TRBD1. The CDR3 totals 15 residues. CDR1 and CDR2 from the germline V gene are MGHRA and YSYEKL. Germline trimming cut 2 bases from V and 3 bases from J; bases unmatched to any gene: 2. The CDR3 DNA reads TGCGCCAGCAGCCAATGGACAGGGGGCGACTATGGCTACACCTTC. Translation gives CASSQWTGGDYGYTF.

J is TRBJ1-5 and V is TRBV27; D gene unclear. Germline loops: CDR1 MNHEY, CDR2 SMNVEV (reference sequence). This CDR3 comprises 14 residues. V lost 6 bases and J lost 5, with 14 bases in between. The CDR3 loop reads CASRRAGEYQPQHF. CDR3 in DNA: TGTGCCAGCAGACGAGCAGGAGAGTATCAGCCCCAGCATTTT.

This clone was seen once. V gene TRBV30 combines with J gene TRBJ1-2; possibly TRBD1 for D (5 bases). The CDR3 extends over 12 amino acids. Germline loops: CDR1 GTSNPN, CDR2 SVGIG (reference sequence). Trimming stripped 3 bases from V and 7 bases from J, with 12 bases between. CDR3 in DNA: TGTGCCTGGAGGACCGGGACGTCTGGCTACACCTTC. It encodes CAWRTGTSGYTF.

J is TRBJ2-1 and V is TRBV19, with D unclear. V lost 8 bases to trimming and J lost 0 bases, with 5 bases between them. The CDR3 totals 12 residues. Germline V gene lookup returns CDR1 LNHDA and CDR2 SQIVND (reference sequence). The CDR3 nucleotides are TGTGCCAGTGAGAGCTCCTACAATGAGCAGTTCTTC. Encoded protein: CASESSYNEQFF.

The V call is TRBV3-1 (or the pseudogene TRBV3-2), the J call TRBJ2-1; 7 bases line up with TRBD2. The J segment lost 0 bases and the V segment lost 1 base, leaving 3 bases of the junction unmatched. Germline values: CDR1 LGHDT, CDR2 YNNKEL (reference sequence). This CDR3 is 16 amino acids long. CDR3 sequence: CASSQVLATSYNEQFF. The CDR3 DNA reads as TGTGCCAGCAGCCAAGTACTAGCGACCTCCTACAATGAGCAGTTCTTC.

In this sample, this clone turned up once. The chain couples TRBV28 to TRBJ2-7, with 12 bases lining up with TRBD2. The CDR3 runs 13 residues. V lost 8 bases, J lost 3 bases, and 2 bases stayed unmatched. The germline gives CDR1 MDHEN, CDR2 SYDVKM. CDR3 bases: TGTGCCAGCTGGACTAGCGGGAACTACGAGCAGTACTTC. This sequence encodes CASWTSGNYEQYF.

The genes are TRBV28 and TRBJ1-4; a weak D match, TRBD1 (6 bases). Trimming left V 8 bases short and J 7 bases short, with 17 bases between. The CDR3 has 14 residues. Germline CDR1 reads MDHEN; CDR2 reads SYDVKM. As DNA, the CDR3 is TGTGCCAGCGGCTCTCGGGGGGGCGCTGAAAAACTGTTTTTT. It specifies CASGSRGGAEKLFF.

V gene TRBV15 combines with J gene TRBJ2-1, with D maybe TRBD2 (5 bases). The germline CDR1 and CDR2 sequences are LNHNV and YYDKDF (reference sequence). The CDR3 has 15 amino acids. V gave up 1 base and J gave up 3 bases, with 10 bases separating them. CDR3 protein: CATSRAGMDYNEQFF. CDR3 in DNA: TGTGCCACCAGCAGAGCGGGAATGGACTACAATGAGCAGTTCTTC.

This chain connects TRBV20-1 to TRBJ2-3; D unresolved. The CDR3 is 13 residues long. Between the trimmed V and J ends, which lost 3 bases and 1 base, there was a span of 8 bases. CDR1 is DFQATT and CDR2 is SNEGSKA in the germline V gene (reference sequence). CDR3 region: CSASFSGTDTQYF. CDR3 in DNA: TGCAGTGCTAGTTTCAGCGGCACAGATACGCAGTATTTT.

The chain employs TRBV19 and TRBJ1-3, with unresolved D. This CDR3 is 15 amino acids long. CDR1 is LNHDA, CDR2 SQIVND, per germline (reference sequence). Trimming pared 10 bases from V and 0 bases from J, leaving 16 bases between. CDR3 coding DNA: TGTGCCACTACTCGCGACTGGCGCTCTGGAAACACCATATATTTT. This sequence encodes CATTRDWRSGNTIYF. Full variable domain (rest looked up from reference TRBV19 and TRBJ1-3): DGGITQSPKYLFRKEGQNVTLSCEQNLNHDAMYWYRQDPGQGLRLIYYSQIVNDFQKGDIAEGYSVSREKKESFPLTVTSAQKNPTAFYLCATTRDWRSGNTIYFGEGSWLTVV.

The J gene is TRBJ1-1, the V gene TRBV5-1, with D unresolved. Trimming pared 1 base from V and 3 bases from J, leaving 13 bases between. Germline CDR1 SGHRS, CDR2 YFSETQ. The CDR3 sequence is 15 residues long. The CDR3 loop reads CASSLNQAGDTEAFF. The CDR3 DNA reads as TGCGCCAGCAGCTTGAATCAGGCCGGGGACACTGAAGCTTTCTTT.